This T cell receptor beta chain was found in a study of blood T cell repertoires in COVID-19. Clones were sequenced by immunoSEQ multiplex PCR, and TCRdb holds only the in-frame ones, with some missing. The repertoire includes a few hundred thousand clones, about 89% of them detected once, and roughly 0.9% sits in the top ten. This clone was counted a single time. Trimming took 5 bases from V and 1 from J, leaving 9 bases between them. This CDR3 spans 15 amino acids. Germline V gene data show CDR1 as SGHVS and CDR2 as FQNEAQ. This sequence originates from a middle-aged woman who had been exposed to COVID-19. The specimen was PBMCs or T cells enriched from blood (not recorded which). The V gene is TRBV7-8, the J gene TRBJ2-6; possibly TRBD1 for D (5 bases). The chain's CDR3 is CASSKGVSGANVLTF. CDR3 DNA: TGTGCCAGCAGCAAAGGGGTTTCTGGGGCCAACGTCCTGACTTTC.